This T cell receptor (beta chain) comes out of a study of CD8 T cells in Susac syndrome. As for this clonotype: The antigen is undetermined.

Each multiple sclerosis control was a treatment-naive patient with relapsing-remitting disease that was either stable or active. Random hexamers served to reverse transcribe roughly 0.5 to 1 ug RNA. Amplification of TCR beta CDR3 used immunoSEQ multiplex PCR across 54 Vbeta and 13 Jbeta. TCRdb re-analysed the immunoSEQ multiplex PCR reads in MiXCR, keeping a single row per CDR3 protein. Among 150,000 to 200,000 distinct CDR3 sequences listed, approximately 95% were seen once. General study points: A relatively small number of individuals underwent TCR sequencing and HLA analysis.

The sequenced sample consisted of CD8+ T cells from PBMCs. This TCR came from a human donor with multiple sclerosis.

The CDR3 nucleotides read TGTGCCAGCAGCCAAGGACAGGACCTGTTACGTTCCGAGCAGTACTTC. Protein sequence: CASSQGQDLLRSEQYF. This chain joins TRBV4-2 and TRBJ2-7, with D possibly matching TRBD1 (6 bases). The V end was cut by 1 base, the J end by 6 bases, with 19 bases between. The CDR3 is 16 residues long. Germline-derived CDR1 and CDR2 are LGHNA and YNFKEQ.